This T cell receptor (beta chain) originates from a study of T cells in Graves' hyperthyroidism and ophthalmopathy. RNA transcripts were the template for amplifying TCR beta CDR3 regions. With the HTBI primer set, the TCR CDR3 went through a first round of RT-PCR. TCRdb recomputed calls from the multiplex PCR reads with MiXCR, one row per CDR3 protein. The profile shows some 350,000 distinct CDR3 sequences, roughly 15% of them singletons. This clonotype occurred many times. Trimming pared 5 bases from V and 5 bases from J, leaving 24 bases between. Germline CDR1 is MNHNS and CDR2 is SASEGT. The CDR3 totals 18 residues.

The chain joins TRBV6-1 to TRBJ2-2, with unresolved D. Sequenced: blood. The receptor was isolated from a woman in her thirties or forties with Graves' ophthalmopathy. DNA for the CDR3: TGTGCCAGCAGTTCTTTGGTCGATCTGGTAGTAAAGACCGGGGAGCTGTTTTTT. It encodes CASSSLVDLVVKTGELFF.